These 3 T cell receptor beta chains were sequenced from one sample in a study of cytomegalovirus exposure and HLA in healthy donors. 60 Vbeta and 13 Jbeta primers were used in PCR. Data came from immunoSEQ multiplex PCR; TCRdb stores just in-frame clones and leaves some out. Of over 150,000 clones in the sample, 80% to 85% were seen once. Sequenced input: PBMCs. Receptors were obtained from a girl between 2 and 10 years old in good health and CMV-seropositive.

This clone was seen more than once but under ten times. The rearrangement joins TRBV7-9 to TRBJ2-3, with a weak D call TRBD2 (6 bases). From germline, CDR1 is SEHNR and CDR2 FQNEAQ (reference sequence). V was clipped by 8 bases and J by 3 bases, with 12 bases between them. The CDR3 runs to 13 residues. The CDR3 reads CASRPSETDTQYF. CDR3 DNA sequence: TGTGCCAGCCGCCCTAGCGAAACAGATACGCAGTATTTT.

This chain connects TRBV20-1 to TRBJ2-7; D not certain. Germline V gene data show CDR1 as DFQATT and CDR2 as SNEGSKA (reference sequence). Trimming left V 8 bases short and J 3 bases short, with 11 bases between. The CDR3 covers 11 residues. The DNA for the CDR3 is TGCAGTTTGATAGCCAGCTACGAGCAGTACTTC. Protein sequence: CSLIASYEQYF.

In DNA form, the CDR3 reads TGCGCCAGCAGCCAAGAAGGGGGCCTGGAGACCCAGTACTTC. It specifies CASSQEGGLETQYF. The J gene is TRBJ2-5, the V gene TRBV4-1, with TRBD1 identical over 7 bases. V was pared by 0 bases and J by 5 bases, with 3 bases of the junction left unmatched. The CDR3 length is 14 residues. Germline assignment: CDR1 MGHRA and CDR2 YSYEKL.